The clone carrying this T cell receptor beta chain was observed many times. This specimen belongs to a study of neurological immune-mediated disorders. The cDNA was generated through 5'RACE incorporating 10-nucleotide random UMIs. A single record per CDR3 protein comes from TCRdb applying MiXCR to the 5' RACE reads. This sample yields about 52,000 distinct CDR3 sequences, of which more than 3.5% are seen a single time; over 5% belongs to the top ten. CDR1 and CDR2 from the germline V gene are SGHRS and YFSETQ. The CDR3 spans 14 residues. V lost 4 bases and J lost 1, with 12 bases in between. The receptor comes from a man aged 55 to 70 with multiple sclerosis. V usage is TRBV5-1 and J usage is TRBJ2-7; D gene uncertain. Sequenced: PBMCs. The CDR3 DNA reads TGCGCCAGCAGCCCGCGGACGGATTCCTACGAGCAGTACTTC. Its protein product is CASSPRTDSYEQYF.